Below, one TCR beta chain is given with its context. What it binds is not known. This record comes from a study of OX40 agonist ivuxolimab in advanced cancers. Study outcomes and limitations: Antigens targeted by the expanded peripheral T cells were not determined. The CD4+ and CD8+ T cells in the blood had expanded clonally by week 6 at 0.1 to 3.0 mg/kg. Normalized expansion of T-cell clones was also low for some nonresponders.

Per the germline V gene, CDR1 is SGHTA and CDR2 is FQGTGA. The ends were cut back, 3 bases at V and 2 bases at J, with 12 bases in the middle. The CDR3 covers 15 residues. TCRdb's table, derived via immunoSEQ multiplex PCR, lists solely in-frame clones and lacks some. The table shows 25,000 to 40,000 clones, with more than 75% occurring only once. The gene calls are TRBV7-3 and TRBJ2-3; no definite D call. This specimen was CD4+ or CD8+ T cells sorted from blood, taken in a trial of the OX40 agonist ivuxolimab. This TCR was sampled from an adult with an advanced solid tumor such as melanoma, head and neck, liver or kidney cancer. The DNA of the CDR3 is TGTGCCAGCAGCTTGGAGACACAGAACACAGATACGCAGTATTTT. This sequence encodes CASSLETQNTDTQYF.